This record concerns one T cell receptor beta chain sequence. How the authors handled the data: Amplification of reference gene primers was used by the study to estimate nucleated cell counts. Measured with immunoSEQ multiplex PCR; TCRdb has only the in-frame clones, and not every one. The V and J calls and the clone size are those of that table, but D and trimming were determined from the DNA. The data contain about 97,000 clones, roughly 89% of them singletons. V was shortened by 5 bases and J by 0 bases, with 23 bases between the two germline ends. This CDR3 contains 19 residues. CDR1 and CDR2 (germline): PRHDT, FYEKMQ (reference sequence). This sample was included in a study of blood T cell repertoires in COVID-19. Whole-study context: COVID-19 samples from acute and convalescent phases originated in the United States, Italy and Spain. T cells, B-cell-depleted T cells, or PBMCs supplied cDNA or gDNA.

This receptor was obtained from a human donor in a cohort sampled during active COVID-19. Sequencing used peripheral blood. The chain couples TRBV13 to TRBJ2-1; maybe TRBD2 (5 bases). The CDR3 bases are TGTGCCAGCAGCAACCGGCCCTTTGACACTGGGAGCTCCTACAATGAGCAGTTCTTC. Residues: CASSNRPFDTGSSYNEQFF.